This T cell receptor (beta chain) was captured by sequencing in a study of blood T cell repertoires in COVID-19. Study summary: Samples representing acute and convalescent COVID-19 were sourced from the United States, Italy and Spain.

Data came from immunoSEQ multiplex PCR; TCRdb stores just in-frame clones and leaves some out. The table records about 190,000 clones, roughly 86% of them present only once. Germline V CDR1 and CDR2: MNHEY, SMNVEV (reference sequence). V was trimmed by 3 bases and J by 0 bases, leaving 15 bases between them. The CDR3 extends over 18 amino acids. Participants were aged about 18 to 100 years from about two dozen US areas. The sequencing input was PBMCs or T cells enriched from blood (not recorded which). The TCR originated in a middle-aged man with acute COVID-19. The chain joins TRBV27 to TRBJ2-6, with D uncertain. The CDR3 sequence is CASSFGQWATSGANVLTF. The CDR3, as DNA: TGTGCCAGCAGTTTTGGGCAGTGGGCCACCTCTGGGGCCAACGTCCTGACTTTC.